This T cell receptor beta chain was captured by sequencing in a study of blood T cell repertoires in COVID-19. Profiling relied on immunoSEQ multiplex PCR, and the TCRdb table lists in-frame clones only, not all of them. The repertoire consists of about 230,000 clones, with more than 70% occurring once and the leading ten covering 2% to 2.5%. From germline, CDR1 is SGDLS and CDR2 YYNGEE. V shed 0 bases, J shed 0 bases, and the junction held 5 bases outside the gene matches. The length of the CDR3 is 17 residues. The chain recombines TRBV9 with TRBJ2-2; 7 bases align to TRBD2. The sequence came from a woman aged 40 to 49 with acute COVID-19. The sample taken for sequencing was PBMCs or T cells enriched from blood (not recorded which). The CDR3 reads CASSVASGGANTGELFF. DNA for the CDR3: TGTGCCAGCAGCGTAGCTTCGGGGGGTGCGAACACCGGGGAGCTGTTTTTT.